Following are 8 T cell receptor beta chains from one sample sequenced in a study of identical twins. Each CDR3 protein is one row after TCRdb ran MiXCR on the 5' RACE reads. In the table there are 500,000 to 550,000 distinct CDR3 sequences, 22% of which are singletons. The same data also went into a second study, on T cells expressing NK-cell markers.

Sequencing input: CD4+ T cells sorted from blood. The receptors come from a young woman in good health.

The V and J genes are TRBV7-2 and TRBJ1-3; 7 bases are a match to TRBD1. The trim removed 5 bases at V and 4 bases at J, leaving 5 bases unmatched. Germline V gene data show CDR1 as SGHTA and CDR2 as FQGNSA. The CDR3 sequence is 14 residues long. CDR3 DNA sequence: TGTGCCAGCAGCATCCGGGACAGAGGAAACACCATATATTTT. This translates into CASSIRDRGNTIYF.

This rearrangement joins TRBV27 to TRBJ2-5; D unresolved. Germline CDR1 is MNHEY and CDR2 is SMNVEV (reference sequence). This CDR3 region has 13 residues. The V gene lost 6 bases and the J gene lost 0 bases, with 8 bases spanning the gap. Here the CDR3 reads CASRDLNQETQYF. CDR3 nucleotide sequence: TGTGCCAGCAGGGATTTAAACCAAGAGACCCAGTACTTC.

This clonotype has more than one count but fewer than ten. CDR3 DNA: TGTGCCAGCAGCCACGGGGACGGCTATGGCTACACCTTC. Encoded protein: CASSHGDGYGYTF. The chain uses TRBV3-1 and TRBJ1-2; maybe TRBD1 (5 bases). Germline V gene sequence: CDR1 LGHDT, CDR2 YNNKEL (reference sequence). The CDR3 loop spans 13 amino acids. V was cut by 3 bases and J by 4 bases, with 9 bases left in between.

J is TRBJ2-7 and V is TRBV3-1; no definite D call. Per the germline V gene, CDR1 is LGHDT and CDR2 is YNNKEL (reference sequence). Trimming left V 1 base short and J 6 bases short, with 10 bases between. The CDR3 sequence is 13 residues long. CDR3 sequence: CASSQAAISEQYF. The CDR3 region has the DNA TGTGCCAGCAGCCAAGCTGCTATTTCCGAGCAGTACTTC.

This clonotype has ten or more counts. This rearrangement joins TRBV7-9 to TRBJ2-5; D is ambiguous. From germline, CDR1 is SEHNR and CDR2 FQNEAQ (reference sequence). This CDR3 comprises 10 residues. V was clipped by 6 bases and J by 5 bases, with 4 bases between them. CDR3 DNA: TGTGCCAGCAGAGGGGAGACCCAGTACTTC. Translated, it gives CASRGETQYF.

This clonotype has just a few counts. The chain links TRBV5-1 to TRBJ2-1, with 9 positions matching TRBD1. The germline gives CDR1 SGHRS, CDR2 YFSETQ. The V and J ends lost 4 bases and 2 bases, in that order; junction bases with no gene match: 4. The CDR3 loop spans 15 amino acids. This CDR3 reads CASSGGDRAYNEQFF. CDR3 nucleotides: TGCGCCAGCAGCGGGGGGGACAGGGCCTACAATGAGCAGTTCTTC.

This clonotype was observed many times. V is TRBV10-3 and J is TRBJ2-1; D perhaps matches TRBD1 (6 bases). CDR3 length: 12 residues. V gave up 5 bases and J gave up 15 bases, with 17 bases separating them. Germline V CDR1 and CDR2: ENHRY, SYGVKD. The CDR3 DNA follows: TGTGCCATCAGTCAACCCGGGACAAGTCTGTTCTTC. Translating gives CAISQPGTSLFF.

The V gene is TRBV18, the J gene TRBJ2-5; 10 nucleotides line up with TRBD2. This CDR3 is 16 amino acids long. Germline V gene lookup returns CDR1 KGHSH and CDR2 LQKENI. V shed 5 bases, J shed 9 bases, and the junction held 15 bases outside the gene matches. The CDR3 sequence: CASSSTSGTLGAAQYF. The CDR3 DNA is TGTGCCAGCTCATCAACTAGCGGGACTCTCGGGGCGGCCCAGTACTTC.